This T cell receptor (beta chain) originates from a study of blood T cell repertoires in COVID-19 (dated by TCRdb to 2020 to 2022). Describing the broader study: The collaborator samples originated in the United States, Italy and Spain and spanned the acute and convalescent phases of COVID-19. The material from the prospective study consisted of cDNA or gDNA derived from T cells, B-cell-depleted T cells, or PBMCs. The dataset comprised deeply sampled blood TCRbeta repertoires from subjects exposed to, actively infected with, or recovered from COVID-19. The repertoires were released in a freely available public database intended as a resource for research on the immune response to SARS-CoV-2. The samples were drawn from the first 160 participants of the ongoing ImmuneRACE study and from some 1,300 subjects provided by 6 global collaborators. The sample metadata nearly always contained a de-identified subject ID, COVID-19 status, age in years and sex. Where available, HLA class I and class II types were obtained from metadata supplied by the sample provider rather than from assay-based typing. General conclusions and limits of the study: The quantity of clinical and demographic metadata differed by source and by participant and was supplied without curation.

Each collaborating institution followed its own protocols to collect whole blood in K2EDTA tubes. For TCRbeta analysis, collaborators shipped samples in one of three forms: frozen whole blood, isolated PBMCs, or DNA extracted from either of those sample types. This clone appeared once. Its antigen specificity is not known. Base qualities were left out, and no much larger clone turns up one base away. TCRbeta CDR3 regions were amplified from genomic DNA using the immunoSEQ Assay, a bias-controlled multiplex PCR. Per the source publication's procedure: Nucleated cell counts per sample were estimated from amplification of reference gene primers within the assay. To quantify the absolute abundance of each unique TCRbeta CDR3 rearrangement, sequence reads were collapsed and filtered. For each sample, productive Simpson clonality was calculated by taking the square root of Simpson's diversity index across productive rearrangements. In TCRdb, the immuneACCESS table is reduced to in-frame sequences with V and J assigned. These tables do not hold every clone; where another copy was compared, an unresolved V gene accounts for under half, and the others remain unexplained. V and J calls and clone size are as listed in that table; D and trimming were resolved from the DNA. The table for this sample lists 190,000 or so clones; around 86% of them were counted only once. Of the sample, 2.5% to 3% is held by the ten largest clones.

The origin of this receptor is a woman in her 30s with active or convalescent COVID-19. Sequenced: peripheral blood.

At the DNA level, the sequence is TGTGCCAGCAGTTTCCGGGGCTCCTACGAGCAGTACTTC. This gives the protein CASSFRGSYEQYF. This receptor chain uses TRBV12-3 or TRBV12-4 and TRBJ2-7; TRBD2 is possibly the D segment (5 matching bases). The trim is 3 bases for V and 0 bases for J, with a gap of 6 bases between the germline ends. There are 13 amino acids in the CDR3, from cysteine to phenylalanine inclusive. Only the CDR3 region is kept as DNA, spanning 39 bases read in frame from base 1.